What follows describes a single T cell receptor (beta chain). The CDR3 is 11 amino acids. Germline lookup yields CDR1 GTSNPN and CDR2 SVGIG (reference sequence). This record belongs to a study of OX40 agonist ivuxolimab in advanced cancers. Study-wide context: The dose-escalation group included hepatocellular carcinoma, melanoma, renal cell carcinoma and head and neck cancer.

Measured with immunoSEQ multiplex PCR; TCRdb has only the in-frame clones, and not every one. The sample lists 43,000 or so clones, approximately 86% seen once, with 35% in the top ten. This clonotype was obtained from an adult with an advanced solid tumor such as melanoma, head and neck, liver or kidney cancer. This chain uses TRBV30 with TRBJ2-5; possibly TRBD1 for D (6 bases). The J call is doubtful: the DNA matches TRBJ2-7 better. The sample in question was CD4+ or CD8+ T cells sorted from blood, obtained in a trial of the OX40 agonist ivuxolimab. CDR3 loop: CAWGQTYEQYF. The CDR3, as DNA: TGTGCCTGGGGACAGACCTACGAGCAGTACTTC.